The sample holds a few counts of the clone carrying this TCR beta chain. Its antigen is as yet unknown. The source of the sample is a study of spatial heterogeneity in lung cancer. General study results and limits: Whereas they appeared in blood less at follow-up, ubiquitous expanded tumor TCRs appeared there more at resection.

Unique molecular identifiers tagged every individual TCR cDNA molecule. From the 5' RACE reads, TCRdb called clonotypes with MiXCR, one entry per CDR3 protein. The sample lists more than 60,000 distinct CDR3 sequences; under 8.5% were seen once. Time point given: sample taken at primary tumor resection. Frozen PBMC, nontumor lung or tumor provided whole RNA, which was sequenced unsorted. Germline values: CDR1 SGHRS, CDR2 YFSETQ. V dropped 5 bases and J dropped 7 bases, with 12 bases sitting between them. The CDR3 contains 13 residues. This chain joins TRBV5-1 and TRBJ1-4; perhaps TRBD1 as D (6 bases). The specimen was PBMCs, collected at surgery. The clonotype was recovered from a male donor with early-stage non-small cell lung cancer. In nucleotides, the CDR3 is TGCGCCAGCAGGCTGGAGGGGGTTGAAAAACTGTTTTTT. It encodes CASRLEGVEKLFF.